The source of this T cell receptor (beta chain) is a study of vaccination effects on CD4 cells after COVID-19. With 5 bases clipped from V and 4 bases from J, the junction kept 6 bases outside the gene matches. Germline V lookup: CDR1 WSHSY, CDR2 SAAADI. This CDR3 region has 14 residues. Libraries were prepared by immunoSEQ multiplex PCR; TCRdb keeps only in-frame clonotypes and omits some of them. The sample lists 50,000 to 80,000 clones, approximately 79% occurring once. After more than 9 days in culture, the CD4+ T cells were isolated. Participants received two doses of either the BNT162b2 or mRNA-1273 vaccine. In regard to this clone: Its target is not known.

Sequences were derived from CD4+ T cells from PBMCs cultured without peptide, sampled after COVID-19 vaccination. This TCR came from a human donor who received a COVID-19 vaccine. The rearrangement uses TRBV10-2 and TRBJ1-2; the match to TRBD1 covers 8 bases. The CDR3 sequence is CASSQSTGGYGYTF. The CDR3 DNA sequence: TGCGCCAGCAGTCAATCAACAGGGGGCTATGGCTACACCTTC.